One and the same sample provided the 2 T cell receptor beta chains below, sequenced in a study of blood T cell repertoires in COVID-19. Clones were read by immunoSEQ multiplex PCR, and TCRdb kept only the in-frame ones, dropping some. The sample records about 68,000 clones, around 86% being singletons. The specimen sequenced was peripheral blood. The source is a man between 25 and 39 years old with acute or convalescent COVID-19.

J is TRBJ2-2 and V is TRBV7-3; 11 bases agree with TRBD2. CDR3 length equals 15 residues. CDR1 is SGHTA and CDR2 is FQGTGA in the germline V gene. V lost 4 bases, J lost 9 bases, and 7 bases stayed unmatched. CDR3 sequence reads: CASSSLAGGNRELFF. The CDR3 nucleotides read TGTGCCAGCAGCTCCCTAGCGGGAGGTAACAGGGAGCTGTTTTTT.

This chain connects TRBV6-2 or TRBV6-3 to TRBJ2-7; 12 bases agree with TRBD2. The ends lost 0 bases at V and 5 bases at J; junction bases unmatched: 8. This CDR3 spans 17 amino acids. Germline lookup yields CDR1 MNHEY and CDR2 SVGEGT. In DNA, the CDR3 is TGTGCCAGCAGTTACTCCAAGACTAGCGGGAGCCACAACGAGCAGTACTTC. Its protein is CASSYSKTSGSHNEQYF.